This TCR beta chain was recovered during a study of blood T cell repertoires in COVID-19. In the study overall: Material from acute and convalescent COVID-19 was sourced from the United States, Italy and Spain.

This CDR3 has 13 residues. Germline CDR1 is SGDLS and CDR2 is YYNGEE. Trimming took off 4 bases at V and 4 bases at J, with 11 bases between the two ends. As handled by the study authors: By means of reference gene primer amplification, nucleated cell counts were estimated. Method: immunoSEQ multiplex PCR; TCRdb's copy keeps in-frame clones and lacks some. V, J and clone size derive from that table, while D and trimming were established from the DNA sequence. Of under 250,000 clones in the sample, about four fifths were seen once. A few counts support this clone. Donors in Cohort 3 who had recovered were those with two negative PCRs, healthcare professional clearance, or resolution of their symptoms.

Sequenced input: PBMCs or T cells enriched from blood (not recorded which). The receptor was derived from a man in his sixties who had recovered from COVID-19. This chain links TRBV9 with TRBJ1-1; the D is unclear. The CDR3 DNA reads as TGTGCCAGCAGCCCCGTTGCGTCCACTGAAGCTTTCTTT. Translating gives CASSPVASTEAFF.